This TCR beta chain was found in a study of T cells in Graves' hyperthyroidism and ophthalmopathy. RNA transcripts provided the source from which TCR beta CDR3 regions were amplified. Using the HTBI primer set, a first-round RT-PCR was run on the TCR CDR3. TCRdb re-derived calls from the multiplex PCR reads in MiXCR, one entry per CDR3 protein. This sample has over 450,000 distinct CDR3 sequences, with 13% to 15% found just once. V lost 3 bases to trimming and J lost 1 base; unmatched junction nucleotides: 8. The germline V gene has CDR1 SQVTM and CDR2 ANQGSEA. The CDR3 extends over 15 amino acids. This clonotype was recorded many times.

This receptor was identified in a woman younger than 35 with Graves' hyperthyroidism. V is TRBV29-1 and J is TRBJ1-1, with 7 bases lining up with TRBD1. The sample consisted of blood. The CDR3 region is CSVEEGAYGNTEAFF. The DNA for the CDR3 is TGCAGCGTTGAGGAGGGGGCGTATGGGAACACTGAAGCTTTCTTT. The full variable domain, completed using reference TRBV29-1 and TRBJ1-1, is SAVISQKPSRDICQRGTSLTIQCQVDSQVTMMFWYRQQPGQSLTLIATANQGSEATYESGFVIDKFPISRPNLTFSTLTVSNMSPEDSSIYLCSVEEGAYGNTEAFFGQGTRLTVV.